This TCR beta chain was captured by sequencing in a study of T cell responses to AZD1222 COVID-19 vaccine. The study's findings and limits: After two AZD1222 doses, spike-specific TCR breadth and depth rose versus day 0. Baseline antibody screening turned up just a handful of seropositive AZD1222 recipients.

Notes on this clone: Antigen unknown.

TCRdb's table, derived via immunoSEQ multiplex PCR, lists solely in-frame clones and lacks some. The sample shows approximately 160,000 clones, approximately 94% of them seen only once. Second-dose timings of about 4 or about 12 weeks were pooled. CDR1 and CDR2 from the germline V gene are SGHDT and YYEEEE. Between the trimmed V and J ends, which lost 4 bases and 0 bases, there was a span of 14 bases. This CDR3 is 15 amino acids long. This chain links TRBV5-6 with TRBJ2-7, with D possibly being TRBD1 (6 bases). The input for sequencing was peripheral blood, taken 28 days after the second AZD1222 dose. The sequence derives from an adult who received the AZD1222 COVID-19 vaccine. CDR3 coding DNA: TGTGCCAGCAGCCCCGGGACACGGAGCTCCTACGAGCAGTACTTC. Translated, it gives CASSPGTRSSYEQYF.